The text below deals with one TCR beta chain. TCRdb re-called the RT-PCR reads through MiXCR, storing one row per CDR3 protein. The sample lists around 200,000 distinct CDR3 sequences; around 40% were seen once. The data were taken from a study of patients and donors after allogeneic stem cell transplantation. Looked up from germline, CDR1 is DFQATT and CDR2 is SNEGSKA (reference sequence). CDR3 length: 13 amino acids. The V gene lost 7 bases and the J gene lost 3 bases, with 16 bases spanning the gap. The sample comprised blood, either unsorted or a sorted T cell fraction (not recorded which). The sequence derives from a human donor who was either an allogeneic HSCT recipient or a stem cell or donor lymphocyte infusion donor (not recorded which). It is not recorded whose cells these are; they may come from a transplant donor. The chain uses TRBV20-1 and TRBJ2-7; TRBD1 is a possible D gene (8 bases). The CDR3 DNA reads TGCAGTGGCAACAGGGGGGGTCTCTACGAGCAGTACTTC. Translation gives CSGNRGGLYEQYF.